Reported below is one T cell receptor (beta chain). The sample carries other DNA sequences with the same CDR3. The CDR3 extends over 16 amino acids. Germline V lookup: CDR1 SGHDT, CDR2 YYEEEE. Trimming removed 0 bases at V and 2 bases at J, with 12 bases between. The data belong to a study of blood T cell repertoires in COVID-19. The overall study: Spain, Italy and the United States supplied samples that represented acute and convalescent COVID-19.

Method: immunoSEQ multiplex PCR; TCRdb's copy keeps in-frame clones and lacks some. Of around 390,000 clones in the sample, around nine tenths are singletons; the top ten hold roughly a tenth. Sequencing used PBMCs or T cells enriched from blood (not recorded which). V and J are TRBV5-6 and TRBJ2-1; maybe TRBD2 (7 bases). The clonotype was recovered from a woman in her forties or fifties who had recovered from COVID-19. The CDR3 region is CASSLDRGATYNEQFF. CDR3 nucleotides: TGTGCCAGCAGCTTGGACCGGGGGGCCACCTACAATGAGCAGTTCTTC.